These 10 T cell receptor beta chains were sequenced from one sample in a study of identical twins. MiXCR was run by TCRdb on the 5' RACE reads, yielding one entry per CDR3 protein. The sample lists about 720,000 distinct CDR3 sequences; 8.6% were seen once. A further study also used this sample, focusing on yellow fever vaccine responses in identical twins.

The sequencing input was PBMCs. These receptors all come from a woman under 30 in good health.

The table lists this clonotype with many counts. The chain links TRBV10-3 to TRBJ2-7; tentative D call: TRBD1 (6 bases). The ends were cut back, 4 bases at V and 1 base at J, with 14 bases in the middle. CDR3 length equals 15 residues. The germline V gene has CDR1 ENHRY and CDR2 SYGVKD. This chain's CDR3 is CAISVPQGISYEQYF. DNA of the CDR3: TGTGCCATCAGTGTCCCACAGGGTATTTCCTACGAGCAGTACTTC.

This clonotype was seen only a few times. The rearrangement joins TRBV7-2 to TRBJ2-3, with D tentatively TRBD1 (6 bases). V lost 5 bases to trimming and J lost 4 bases, with 16 bases between them. CDR3 length equals 15 residues. Germline CDR1 reads SGHTA; CDR2 reads FQGNSA. CDR3 sequence: CASSPRHRVSDTQYF. The CDR3 nucleotides read TGTGCCAGCAGCCCTAGGCACAGGGTTTCAGATACGCAGTATTTT.

The chain employs TRBV20-1 and TRBJ2-1; maybe TRBD2 (6 bases). The V gene's germline CDR1 is DFQATT and CDR2 SNEGSKA (reference sequence). CDR3 length: 14 residues. Trimming removed 7 bases from V and 2 bases from J, with 15 bases in between. DNA of the CDR3: TGCAGTGTTCCCCCGGGACTGACCTACAATGAGCAGTTCTTC. Its translation: CSVPPGLTYNEQFF.

The gene calls are TRBV6-4 and TRBJ2-7, with D unclear. CDR1 MRHNA and CDR2 SNTAGT come from the germline V gene. Trimming pared 4 bases from V and 0 bases from J, leaving 13 bases between. The CDR3 runs 15 residues. The CDR3 DNA reads TGTGCCAGCAGTGTCGGGCAGAACCCCTCCTACGAGCAGTACTTC. Its translation is CASSVGQNPSYEQYF.

The V call is TRBV7-2, the J call TRBJ2-2, with D possibly matching TRBD1 (7 bases). The CDR3 covers 15 residues. Germline CDR1 is SGHTA and CDR2 is FQGNSA. Trimming shortened V by 8 bases and J by 5 bases, and 18 bases separated the two germline ends. The CDR3 is CASPRQGGGTGELFF. Written as DNA, the CDR3 is TGTGCCAGCCCCCGGCAGGGGGGCGGGACCGGGGAGCTGTTTTTT.

The table lists this clonotype with a few counts. This chain links TRBV28 with TRBJ2-5; 9 bases align to TRBD2. The CDR3 spans 18 residues. With 3 bases clipped from V and 3 bases from J, the junction kept 14 bases outside the gene matches. Germline assignment: CDR1 MDHEN and CDR2 SYDVKM. CDR3: CASSFPPLAGVGEETQYF. In DNA, the CDR3 is TGTGCCAGCAGTTTTCCCCCCTTAGCGGGAGTTGGGGAAGAGACCCAGTACTTC.

The rearrangement joins TRBV7-9 to TRBJ2-1; D not resolved. Germline CDR1 reads SEHNR; CDR2 reads FQNEAQ (reference sequence). This CDR3 is 12 amino acids long. The V end was cut by 5 bases, the J end by 15 bases, with 17 bases between. CDR3 nucleotide sequence: TGTGCCAGCAGCGCCGGACCCCGCGGCGCGTTCTTC. Its translation: CASSAGPRGAFF. The complete variable domain, with remaining parts taken from reference TRBV7-9 and TRBJ2-1, reads DTGVSQNPRHKITKRGQNVTFRCDPISEHNRLYWYRQTLGQGPEFLTYFQNEAQLEKSRLLSDRFSAERPKGSFSTLEIQRTEQGDSAMYLCASSAGPRGAFFGPGTRLTVL.

This clonotype was detected only a few times. V is TRBV20-1 and J is TRBJ2-7, with D possibly being TRBD2 (6 bases). V lost 6 bases, J lost 7 bases, and 16 bases lay in between. CDR3 size: 12 residues. Germline CDR1 and CDR2: DFQATT and SNEGSKA (reference sequence). The CDR3 DNA reads as TGCAGTGCAAGCGGGTCTTCGGGGGAGCAGTACTTC. Amino acid sequence: CSASGSSGEQYF.

The CDR3 coding sequence is TGCAGTGCCCAGCGGGACAGCGGTGCGGGGATCCATAGGTCCTACGAGCAGTACTTC. Protein: CSAQRDSGAGIHRSYEQYF. The gene calls are TRBV20-1 and TRBJ2-7; the D call may be TRBD1 or TRBD2 (7 bases each). The CDR3 totals 19 residues. Germline CDR1 and CDR2: DFQATT and SNEGSKA (reference sequence). V shed 6 bases and J shed 1 base, with 31 bases lying between them.

The chain employs TRBV6-1 and TRBJ2-1, with 8 bases identical to TRBD1. CDR1 and CDR2 from the germline V gene are MNHNS and SASEGT. Losses at the gene ends were 7 bases for V and 3 bases for J; bases not matched to a gene: 8. The CDR3 extends over 15 amino acids. CDR3 nucleotide sequence: TGTGCCAGCAAAGAGGACAGGGCTCTCTACAATGAGCAGTTCTTC. Protein product: CASKEDRALYNEQFF.